This is a list of T cell receptor beta chains from one sample in a study of T cell repertoires in cytomegalovirus infection. Each CDR3 protein is one row after TCRdb ran MiXCR on the reads. This table holds about 740,000 distinct CDR3 sequences, 35% to 45% found once. The sequenced material came from PBMCs. The receptors originated from a human donor in good health (CMV status not recorded). Some clones in this sample may be carry-over from other donors' samples. Both conserved end residues are part of each CDR3. Fields, in order: V gene, J gene, D gene, clone size, CDR3 DNA, CDR3 protein. D genes are given only for firm matches. The size field is filled for only some rows; it gives once, few, many or a size class.

>TRBV5-3|TRBJ2-1|TRBD2|NA
TGTGCCAGAAGCTCCCCTAGCGGGAGGGCCCAGAGTGAGCAGTTCTTC
CARSSPSGRAQSEQFF
>TRBV6-6|TRBJ1-2|NA|NA
TGTGCCAGCATCCGAGACGGAATCTATGGCTACACCTTC
CASIRDGIYGYTF
>TRBV28|TRBJ2-2|NA|few
TGTGCCAGCAGTTTAGGACCCAATCAGGGGACCGGGGAGCTGTTTTTT
CASSLGPNQGTGELFF
>TRBV20-1|TRBJ1-1|NA|NA
TGCAGTGCTTCAGGGGACGGGAACACTGAAGCTTTCTTT
CSASGDGNTEAFF
>TRBV28|TRBJ1-5|NA|many
TGTGCCAGCAGCCCCTTCGGAGAATATCAGCCCCAGCATTTT
CASSPFGEYQPQHF
>TRBV24-1|TRBJ2-1|NA|few
TGTGCCACCAGTGCCACCGGGATAGAGCAGTTCTTC
CATSATGIEQFF
>TRBV24-1|TRBJ1-1|NA|few
TGTGCCACCAGTGACTCGGGACACGGGAACACTGAAGCTTTCTTT
CATSDSGHGNTEAFF
>TRBV7-6|TRBJ2-3|NA|NA
TGTGCCAGCAGCTTACTAGAGGTCGCTCGGGATACGCAGTATTTT
CASSLLEVARDTQYF
>TRBV11-2|TRBJ2-1|NA|NA
TGTGCCAGCAGCCCCGCCGCCGTCTATTCCTACAATGAGCAGTTCTTC
CASSPAAVYSYNEQFF
>TRBV7-2|TRBJ2-5|TRBD1|many
TGTGCCAGCAGCCAGATGAGGGGGCGAGAGACCCAGTACTTC
CASSQMRGRETQYF
>TRBV7-8|TRBJ1-5|NA|many
TGTGCCAGCAGCTTAATTTCTTCGGGGGCTTTACTTGGGCAGCCCCAGCATTTT
CASSLISSGALLGQPQHF
>TRBV28|TRBJ2-3|NA|once
TGTGCCAGCAGTTTATTGTCCCCCGCCTGGGACCGGCCACCCGGGGATACGCAGTATTTT
CASSLLSPAWDRPPGDTQYF
>TRBV25-1|TRBJ2-7|NA|NA
TGTGCCAGCAGTGGCCTGACAGGGAGGGTTTACGAGCAGTACTTC
CASSGLTGRVYEQYF
>TRBV14|TRBJ2-5|NA|few
TGTGCCAGCAGCCAAGGTAGTCCGGAGACCCAGTACTTC
CASSQGSPETQYF
>TRBV2|TRBJ2-1|TRBD2|NA
TGTGCCAGCAGGGGCATACTAGCGGGAGGGCGATCCTACAATGAGCAGTTCTTC
CASRGILAGGRSYNEQFF
>TRBV7-6|TRBJ2-7|NA|NA
TGTGCCAGCAGCCCTATACCGGGACAAGCGAAGGAGAAGTACTTC
CASSPIPGQAKEKYF
>TRBV28|TRBJ2-7|TRBD2|NA
TGTGCCAGCAGCTGGACTAGCATCGGGGACGAGCAGTACTTC
CASSWTSIGDEQYF
>TRBV6-9|TRBJ1-2|NA|NA
TGTGCCAGCTGTTATGGGTCCGGGAGGACCTATGGCTACACCTTC
CASCYGSGRTYGYTF
>TRBV3-1|TRBJ2-1|TRBD2|few
TGTGCCAGCGAAGGACTAGCGGGAGGGCGAGGTGAGCAGTTCTTC
CASEGLAGGRGEQFF
>TRBV20-1|TRBJ1-1|NA|NA
TGCAGTGCACTAACCTACAGGAACACTGAAGCTTTCTTT
CSALTYRNTEAFF
>TRBV28|TRBJ2-6|TRBD1|NA
TGTGCCAGCAGTCCGACAGGGGGAGGAGCGGGGGCCAACGTCCTGACTTTC
CASSPTGGGAGANVLTF
>TRBV12-3/TRBV12-4|TRBJ2-2|NA|few
TGTGCCAGCAGTCCCGGACGGGAGCTGTTTTTT
CASSPGRELFF
>TRBV6-6|TRBJ1-6|NA|NA
TGTGCCAGCAGTGAGATACGAGCGGCCCGGGGTAATTCACCCCTCCACTTT
CASSEIRAARGNSPLHF
>TRBV12-3/TRBV12-4|TRBJ2-3|NA|NA
TGTGCCAGCGGAGCTACACGTGTCACAGATACGCAGTATTTT
CASGATRVTDTQYF
>TRBV29-1|TRBJ2-5|NA|NA
TGCAGCGTTGTAGGCACGGAGACCCAGTACTTC
CSVVGTETQYF
>TRBV7-9|TRBJ2-5|NA|few
TGTGCCAGCAGCTTAACCCAGCGCGAGAAAGAGACCCAGTACTTC
CASSLTQREKETQYF
>TRBV7-8|TRBJ1-2|TRBD1|few
TGTGCCAGCAGCTTAGGGGGATGGACAGGGGGGAATGGCTACACCTTC
CASSLGGWTGGNGYTF
>TRBV12-3/TRBV12-4|TRBJ2-5|NA|NA
TGTGCCAGCAGTGCGGGACCCGGGGGGACCCAGTACTTC
CASSAGPGGTQYF
>TRBV19|TRBJ1-6|NA|NA
TGTGCCAGTAGTATACGGATTATGGTTCCCCGACAGACGGGTCGAGGGAATTCACCCCTCCACTTT
CASSIRIMVPRQTGRGNSPLHF
>TRBV7-8|TRBJ1-1|NA|few
TGTGCCAGCAGCTTAGACAGGGCGGAGAACACTGAAGCTTTCTTT
CASSLDRAENTEAFF
>TRBV28|TRBJ1-2|NA|many
TGTGCCAGCAGCTCGACAGGAAACTATGGCTACACCTTC
CASSSTGNYGYTF
>TRBV6-6|TRBJ2-1|TRBD2|once
TGTGCCAGCATCGTGACTAGCGGGTCCGACAATGAGCAGTTCTTC
CASIVTSGSDNEQFF
>TRBV19|TRBJ1-5|TRBD1|NA
TGTGCCAGTAGGCCTGGGACAGGGGTAGGGCCCCAGCATTTT
CASRPGTGVGPQHF
>TRBV28|TRBJ1-6|NA|NA
TGTGCCAGCAGTTTCGGGCCTTCGCCCCACTTT
CASSFGPSPHF
>TRBV24-1|TRBJ1-1|NA|few
TGTGCCACCAGTGATTCGACATTCACTGAAGCTTTCTTT
CATSDSTFTEAFF
>TRBV6-1|TRBJ2-7|TRBD1|few
TGTGCCAGCAGACAAGGGACAGCGCCTGTCGAGCAGTACTTC
CASRQGTAPVEQYF
>TRBV7-9|TRBJ1-4|NA|NA
TGTGCCAGCAGCTTGGTTTTTGCAACTAATGAAAAACTGTTTTTT
CASSLVFATNEKLFF
>TRBV10-3|TRBJ2-1|NA|NA
TGTGCCATCAGTAGCCCGGATTCCTACAATGAGCAGTTCTTC
CAISSPDSYNEQFF
>TRBV7-6|TRBJ1-4|TRBD1|many
TGTGCCAGCAGTTTTGGGTCGACAGGGAGGGAAAAACTGTTTTTT
CASSFGSTGREKLFF
>TRBV19|TRBJ1-2|NA|NA
TGTGCCAGTAGTATAGACATGACGAGCTATGGCTACACCTTC
CASSIDMTSYGYTF
>TRBV20-1|TRBJ1-1|TRBD1|NA
TGCAGTGCCGGGACAGGGCGTGGGGGACCTGAAGCTTTCTTT
CSAGTGRGGPEAFF
>TRBV6-2/TRBV6-3|TRBJ2-1|TRBD2|NA
TGTGCCAGCAGTACTGGGACTAGCGGGAGGTACAATGAGCAGTTCTTC
CASSTGTSGRYNEQFF